The 9 T cell receptor beta chains presented below share a single source sample, sequenced in a study of cytotoxic CD8 clonotypes in ibrutinib-treated CLL. Produced via immunoSEQ multiplex PCR; TCRdb's table is partial and in-frame only. The sample carries about 130,000 clones, approximately 81% recorded once. The material sequenced was PBMCs, taken after 12 months of ibrutinib treatment. These receptor sequences come from a human donor with chronic lymphocytic leukemia.

This chain uses TRBV28 with TRBJ1-1; no clear D. Germline V gene lookup returns CDR1 MDHEN and CDR2 SYDVKM. The CDR3 sequence is 13 residues long. Trimming left V 7 bases short and J 4 bases short, with 13 bases between. CDR3 residues: CASTYTLGTEAFF. The CDR3 DNA sequence: TGTGCCAGCACCTATACCTTGGGCACTGAAGCTTTCTTT.

The CDR3 is CASRKSGRGETQYF. CDR3 sequence (DNA): TGTGCCAGCAGAAAGAGCGGGAGAGGAGAGACCCAGTACTTC. J is TRBJ2-5 and V is TRBV6-5; 8 bases line up with TRBD2. The CDR3 length is 14 residues. The V segment lost 6 bases and the J segment 4 bases; nucleotides outside the gene matches: 7. Germline V lookup: CDR1 MNHEY, CDR2 SVGAGI.

The V call is TRBV7-8, the J call TRBJ2-3; D ambiguous. CDR1 is SGHVS, CDR2 FQNEAQ, per germline. The CDR3 has 16 amino acids. V dropped 1 base and J dropped 0 bases, with 11 bases sitting between them. The CDR3 DNA is TGTGCCAGCAGCTTAGAAGGCGGAATAAGCACAGATACGCAGTATTTT. Its translation is CASSLEGGISTDTQYF. Full variable domain (outside the CDR3, taken from reference TRBV7-8 and TRBJ2-3): GAGVSQSPRYKVAKRGQDVALRCDPISGHVSLFWYQQALGQGPEFLTYFQNEAQLDKSGLPSDRFFAERPEGSVSTLKIQRTQQEDSAVYLCASSLEGGISTDTQYFGPGTRLTVL.

This chain links TRBV5-6 with TRBJ1-1; no clear D. The CDR3 is 16 residues long. Germline V gene lookup returns CDR1 SGHDT and CDR2 YYEEEE. Trimming cost V 2 bases and J 1 base, with 15 bases left between them. CDR3 loop: CASSFPPTLSNTEAFF. CDR3 DNA: TGTGCCAGCAGCTTCCCACCGACACTCTCGAACACTGAAGCTTTCTTT.

The chain combines TRBV5-4 with TRBJ2-1; 9 positions agree with TRBD2. The CDR3 is 15 amino acids. The ends lost 4 bases at V and 3 bases at J; junction bases unmatched: 5. Germline CDR1 and CDR2: SGHNT and YYREEE (reference sequence). Here the CDR3 DNA reads TGTGCCAGCAGCGATAGCGGGAGCTACTACAATGAGCAGTTCTTC. Its protein product is CASSDSGSYYNEQFF.

This clone was observed once. V and J are TRBV7-9 and TRBJ1-2; TRBD1 is a possible D gene (5 bases). The CDR3 consists of 13 residues. V lost 3 bases, J lost 5 bases, and 10 bases lay in between. CDR1 and CDR2 from the germline V gene are SEHNR and FQNEAQ (reference sequence). CDR3 residues: CASSFGTDYGYTF. The CDR3 DNA follows: TGTGCCAGCAGCTTCGGGACGGATTATGGCTACACCTTC.

The chain has TRBV14 and TRBJ2-1; a weak D match, TRBD2 (6 bases). Trimming removed 1 base at V and 3 bases at J, with 10 bases between. This CDR3 is built from 15 residues. Germline V gene lookup returns CDR1 SGHDN and CDR2 FVKESK. The CDR3 DNA follows: TGTGCCAGCAGCCAAGGGGGGGTCTACTACAATGAGCAGTTCTTC. Its translation: CASSQGGVYYNEQFF.

The chain links TRBV30 to TRBJ2-7; D gene ambiguous. Germline CDR1 GTSNPN, CDR2 SVGIG (reference sequence). V was trimmed by 0 bases and J by 0 bases, leaving 9 bases between them. This CDR3 comprises 14 residues. The CDR3: CAWSVLSASYEQYF. The DNA of the CDR3 is TGTGCCTGGAGTGTCCTTTCGGCCTCCTACGAGCAGTACTTC.

CDR3 bases: TGTGCCAGTGCCGGGACTAGCGGGAGTGGCGAGACCCAGTACTTC. The encoded protein is CASAGTSGSGETQYF. This sequence joins TRBV19 and TRBJ2-5; 14 nucleotides agree with TRBD2. The trim removed 8 bases at V and 5 bases at J, leaving 7 bases unmatched. The CDR3 covers 15 residues. Germline CDR1 is LNHDA and CDR2 is SQIVND (reference sequence).